The 23 T cell receptor beta chains reported below all come from one sample, sequenced in a study of CD8+ T cells in alopecia areata (dated by TCRdb to between 2017 and 2018). Receptor libraries were prepared by the immunoSEQ multiplex PCR assay. For TCR sequencing, RNA was extracted from every sample and reverse transcribed into cDNA to serve as template. As stored in TCRdb, this immuneACCESS dataset retains in-frame rearrangements with V and J assigned. A fraction of the clones does not appear; measured against another copy, unresolved V genes explain less than half of the discrepancy, and the remainder lacks a known reason. Recorded for this sample are about 190,000 clones; roughly 60% of them occurred a single time. In total, the top ten clones hold 0.95% to 1.1% of the sample. The intended sense of this specimen's time point label: roughly 26 weeks on oral tofacitinib. This specimen's treatment or condition label, per the study, means: oral pan-JAK inhibitor, 5-10 mg twice daily.

This material consisted of CD4+ T cells sorted from blood, taken at week 24, from a patient treated with tofacitinib. All receptors come from a human donor with alopecia areata.

This clone was observed a handful of times. The chain combines TRBV7-9 with TRBJ2-7; no definite D call. Looked up from germline, CDR1 is SEHNR and CDR2 is FQNEAQ (reference sequence). Trimming stripped 8 bases from V and 6 bases from J, with 23 bases between. This CDR3 contains 15 residues. The chain's CDR3 is CASGENIVGYSEQYF. In nucleotides, the CDR3 is TGTGCCAGCGGCGAGAATATAGTGGGGTACTCCGAGCAGTACTTC. The full variable domain, its missing parts supplied by reference TRBV7-9 and TRBJ2-7, is DTGVSQNPRHKITKRGQNVTFRCDPISEHNRLYWYRQTLGQGPEFLTYFQNEAQLEKSRLLSDRFSAERPKGSFSTLEIQRTEQGDSAMYLCASGENIVGYSEQYFGPGTRLTVT.

This clone has only a few counts. The chain links TRBV27 to TRBJ2-7; the match to TRBD2 covers 10 bases. Unmatched junction bases numbered 2, after V lost 5 bases and J lost 1 base. CDR1 is MNHEY, CDR2 SMNVEV, per germline (reference sequence). The CDR3 has 14 amino acids. CDR3 residues: CASSIAGGSYEQYF. The CDR3 DNA sequence: TGTGCCAGCAGTATAGCGGGGGGATCCTACGAGCAGTACTTC.

The rearrangement joins TRBV27 to TRBJ1-1; D might be TRBD1 (5 bases). V lost 0 bases, J lost 7 bases, and 12 bases lay in between. The germline gives CDR1 MNHEY, CDR2 SMNVEV (reference sequence). This CDR3 has 14 residues. The CDR3 is CASSLSGGIGEAFF. The CDR3 DNA sequence: TGTGCCAGCAGTTTATCCGGGGGGATAGGTGAAGCTTTCTTT.

V is TRBV9 and J is TRBJ2-1; D uncertain. The V and J ends lost 2 bases and 8 bases respectively, with 14 bases between them. The CDR3 covers 14 residues. Germline assignment: CDR1 SGDLS and CDR2 YYNGEE. The CDR3 nucleotides read TGTGCCAGCAGCGTCCAGAATTTGGCAGATGAGCAGTTCTTC. Its translation is CASSVQNLADEQFF.

The V gene is TRBV6-6, the J gene TRBJ1-6; the D gene is possibly TRBD1 (6 bases). Germline CDR1 and CDR2: MNHNY and SVGAGI (reference sequence). V dropped 7 bases and J dropped 8 bases, with 15 bases sitting between them. The CDR3 contains 14 residues. CDR3 in DNA: TGTGCCAGCACCTCCGGGACAAGGGATTCACCCCTCCACTTT. It is translated as CASTSGTRDSPLHF.

The rearrangement joins TRBV6-1 to TRBJ1-1; D unclear. Trimming removed 6 bases from V and 1 base from J, with 3 bases in between. The V gene's germline CDR1 is MNHNS and CDR2 SASEGT. This CDR3 comprises 11 residues. DNA of the CDR3: TGTGCCAGCAGGGGGAACACTGAAGCTTTCTTT. Translating gives CASRGNTEAFF.

The rearrangement uses TRBV7-2 and TRBJ2-3; D remains unclear. V lost 2 bases and J lost 6, with 12 bases in between. The germline gives CDR1 SGHTA, CDR2 FQGNSA. The CDR3 runs 14 residues. CDR3 in DNA: TGTGCCAGCAGCTTATATGGCCCCGCGGATACGCAGTATTTT. Translated: CASSLYGPADTQYF. Variable domain in full (rest from reference TRBV7-2 and TRBJ2-3): GAGVSQSPSNKVTEKGKDVELRCDPISGHTALYWYRQSLGQGLEFLIYFQGNSAPDKSGLPSDRFSAERTGGSVSTLTIQRTQQEDSAVYLCASSLYGPADTQYFGPGTRLTVL.

This clone appeared a few times. The V call is TRBV2, the J call TRBJ2-5, with TRBD2 as a possible D gene (6 bases). CDR1 is SNHLY and CDR2 is FYNNEI in the germline V gene. The CDR3 spans 11 residues. V was pared by 3 bases and J by 7 bases, with 6 bases between. CDR3 amino acids: CASSEGGTQYF. In DNA form, the CDR3 reads TGTGCCAGCAGTGAGGGGGGGACCCAGTACTTC. The full variable domain, with the rest looked up from reference TRBV2 and TRBJ2-5, is EPEVTQTPSHQVTQMGQEVILRCVPISNHLYFYWYRQILGQKVEFLVSFYNNEISEKSEIFDDQFSVERPDGSNFTLKIRSTKLEDSAMYFCASSEGGTQYFGPGTRLLVL.

This chain uses TRBV29-1 with TRBJ2-3, with a tentative D call TRBD2 (6 bases). This CDR3 has 13 amino acids. The germline V gene has CDR1 SQVTM and CDR2 ANQGSEA. V was clipped by 6 bases and J by 4 bases, with 14 bases between them. The CDR3 region is CSVNPSGADTQYF. Here the CDR3 DNA reads TGCAGCGTAAATCCCTCGGGGGCAGATACGCAGTATTTT.

The CDR3 bases are TGCAGCGCTAGGACAGGGGCGAACACCGGGGAGCTGTTTTTT. This gives the protein CSARTGANTGELFF. The J gene is TRBJ2-2, the V gene TRBV29-1; 9 bases are shared with TRBD1. The CDR3 consists of 14 residues. Germline CDR1 and CDR2: SQVTM and ANQGSEA. V lost 7 bases to trimming and J lost 0 bases; unmatched junction nucleotides: 3.

V and J are TRBV5-1 and TRBJ1-5; TRBD1 matches at 9 bases. Trimming took 0 bases from V and 5 from J; bases not matched to a gene: 3. The CDR3 has 15 amino acids. The germline V gene has CDR1 SGHRS and CDR2 YFSETQ. CDR3 nucleotide sequence: TGCGCCAGCAGCTTGGGGGGACAGGGAGATCAGCCCCAGCATTTT. Translated, it gives CASSLGGQGDQPQHF.

The chain couples TRBV11-2 to TRBJ2-4; no definite D call. Germline V CDR1 and CDR2: SGHAT, FQNNGV. This CDR3 is 15 amino acids long. Between the trimmed V and J ends, which lost 5 bases and 0 bases, there was a span of 11 bases. The CDR3 DNA reads TGTGCCAGCAGCCATTCGACGGTAGCCAAAAACATTCAGTACTTC. Translating it yields CASSHSTVAKNIQYF.

This chain connects TRBV29-1 to TRBJ1-2; TRBD1 might be the D (5 bases). The CDR3 length is 13 residues. Between the trimmed V and J ends, which lost 0 bases and 8 bases, there was a span of 13 bases. Germline V gene sequence: CDR1 SQVTM, CDR2 ANQGSEA. In DNA, the CDR3 is TGCAGCGTTGAAGATTTGGGACTCTTCGGCTACACCTTC. It yields the protein CSVEDLGLFGYTF.

The CDR3 loop is CASSLRNTLAGGRSYEQYF. The DNA of the CDR3 is TGTGCCAGCAGCTTACGAAACACCCTAGCGGGGGGGCGGTCCTACGAGCAGTACTTC. The gene calls are TRBV7-2 and TRBJ2-7, with 12 bases aligning to TRBD2. Unmatched junction bases numbered 12, after V lost 2 bases and J lost 1 base. Germline loops: CDR1 SGHTA, CDR2 FQGNSA. There are 19 residues in the CDR3.

The chain is built from TRBV2 and TRBJ2-5; 7 nucleotides agree with TRBD1. The CDR3 runs to 14 residues. V lost 5 bases, J lost 5 bases, and 8 bases stayed unmatched. CDR1 and CDR2 (germline): SNHLY, FYNNEI. The CDR3 region has the DNA TGTGCCAGCAGTTGGACAGGCCAGGGGGAGACCCAGTACTTC. This sequence encodes CASSWTGQGETQYF.

A few counts support this clone. This chain links TRBV29-1 with TRBJ2-1; D is unclear. This CDR3 is 11 amino acids long. Germline-derived CDR1 and CDR2 are SQVTM and ANQGSEA. V was shortened by 6 bases and J by 5 bases, with 8 bases between the two germline ends. CDR3 DNA: TGCAGCGTCCAACAACACAATGAGCAGTTCTTC. It specifies CSVQQHNEQFF.

The chain uses TRBV9 and TRBJ2-1; 8 bases agree with TRBD2. Germline V gene sequence: CDR1 SGDLS, CDR2 YYNGEE. The CDR3 length is 13 residues. Trimming at V came to 6 bases and at J to 7 bases, leaving 6 bases not matched to a gene. The CDR3 DNA reads as TGTGCCAGCAACCAGCGGGGGAGGAATGAGCAGTTCTTC. As protein: CASNQRGRNEQFF.

The chain uses TRBV5-6 and TRBJ1-5; 10 bases fit TRBD1. The trim removed 4 bases at V and 5 bases at J, leaving 6 bases unmatched. Germline CDR1 SGHDT, CDR2 YYEEEE. The CDR3 sequence is 15 residues long. CDR3 nucleotide sequence: TGTGCCAGCAGCATCGGACAGGGGGGATATCAGCCCCAGCATTTT. Its protein is CASSIGQGGYQPQHF.

The rearrangement joins TRBV20-1 to TRBJ2-1; D is unclear. With 6 bases removed from V and 9 bases from J, the gap between germline ends came to 9 bases. From germline, CDR1 is DFQATT and CDR2 SNEGSKA (reference sequence). This CDR3 is 10 amino acids long. CDR3 amino acids: CSATFGEQFF. The CDR3 DNA reads TGCAGTGCCACGTTCGGTGAGCAGTTCTTC.

This rearrangement joins TRBV4-2 to TRBJ2-3; 10 bases align to TRBD2. The junction had 7 bases not matched to a gene; V was cut back by 9 bases and J by 4 bases. Looked up from germline, CDR1 is LGHNA and CDR2 is YNFKEQ. The CDR3 is 14 amino acids. The CDR3 DNA reads as TGTGCCAGTACCAGCGGGGGGGCCGCAGATACGCAGTATTTT. Its translation: CASTSGGAADTQYF.

V and J are TRBV13 and TRBJ2-6; unclear D gene. The length of the CDR3 is 14 residues. Germline V CDR1 and CDR2: PRHDT, FYEKMQ (reference sequence). Deletions cut 3 bases from V and 4 bases from J, with 7 bases between. CDR3 DNA: TGTGCCAGCAGCTTTTCCTCAGGGGCCAACGTCCTGACTTTC. Protein: CASSFSSGANVLTF. The variable domain in full, completed from reference TRBV13 and TRBJ2-6, reads AAGVIQSPRHLIKEKRETATLKCYPIPRHDTVYWYQQGPGQDPQFLISFYEKMQSDKGSIPDRFSAQQFSDYHSELNMSSLELGDSALYFCASSFSSGANVLTFGAGSRLTVL.

The rearrangement links TRBV6-5 to TRBJ1-1; 7 bases map to TRBD1. CDR3 length: 13 residues. Trimming at V came to 7 bases and at J to 2 bases, leaving 4 bases not matched to a gene. CDR1 and CDR2 from the germline V gene are MNHEY and SVGAGI. The CDR3, as DNA: TGTGCCAGCACCAGGGGGGGAAACACTGAAGCTTTCTTT. It translates to CASTRGGNTEAFF.

The chain carries TRBV11-3 and TRBJ2-7; 7 bases are shared with TRBD1. The CDR3 is 13 residues long. Germline V gene lookup returns CDR1 SGHNT and CDR2 YENEEA. J gave up 3 bases and V 6 bases, and 5 bases lay outside the gene matches. CDR3 sequence (DNA): TGTGCCAGCAGTCTACAGGGGTTCTACGAGCAGTACTTC. Protein product: CASSLQGFYEQYF.